Listed below are T cell receptor beta chains from one sample, sequenced in a study of long-term antiretroviral therapy in people with HIV. Repertoires were generated with immunoSEQ multiplex PCR, while TCRdb's copy carries only in-frame clones and drops some. There are some 14,000 clones in the sample; over 65% occur only once, and about 21% lies in the top ten. The sequences come from unsorted PBMCs, collected 1.3 years before starting antiretroviral therapy. The receptors shown here come from a man aged 35-49 years with HIV. Each CDR3 is given with its conserved first and last residue. D genes are given only for firm matches. A row's size may be missing; if present it is once, few, many or a size class.

size: -; D: -; length: 14; V: TRBV6-5; J: TRBJ2-3; DNA: TGTGCCAGCAGGGGGGCCTCTAGCACAGATACGCAGTATTTT; CDR3: CASRGASSTDTQYF
size: -; D: -; length: 15; V: TRBV19; J: TRBJ2-1; DNA: TGTGCCAGTAGTATAGCGGTAAGCTCCTACAATGAGCAGTTCTTC; CDR3: CASSIAVSSYNEQFF
size: large; D: TRBD1; length: 14; V: TRBV5-5; J: TRBJ2-7; DNA: TGTGCCAGCAGCTTGAGACAGGGGTACTACGAGCAGTACTTC; CDR3: CASSLRQGYYEQYF
size: -; D: -; length: 15; V: TRBV5-1; J: TRBJ2-7; DNA: TGCGCCAGCAGCTTAGGTTCCGGTCCGCGGAACGAGCAGTACTTC; CDR3: CASSLGSGPRNEQYF
size: few; D: TRBD1; length: 17; V: TRBV4-2; J: TRBJ2-2; DNA: TGTGCCAGCAGCCGGACAGGGGGCGGACTTAACACCGGGGAGCTGTTTTTT; CDR3: CASSRTGGGLNTGELFF
size: once; D: -; length: 12; V: TRBV29-1; J: TRBJ1-2; DNA: TGCAGCGTTGCAGGGAATCCCTATGGCTACACCTTC; CDR3: CSVAGNPYGYTF
size: -; D: -; length: 13; V: TRBV30; J: TRBJ2-2; DNA: TGTGCCTGGGGACAGCAAAACACCGGGGAGCTGTTTTTT; CDR3: CAWGQQNTGELFF
size: -; D: -; length: 12; V: TRBV18; J: TRBJ2-7; DNA: TGTGCCAGCTCCCGGGAGCTCTACGAGCAGTACTTC; CDR3: CASSRELYEQYF
size: few; D: -; length: 14; V: TRBV11-2; J: TRBJ1-3; DNA: TGTGCCAGCAGCACGCGGGACTCTGGAAACACCATATATTTT; CDR3: CASSTRDSGNTIYF
size: once; D: -; length: 14; V: TRBV19; J: TRBJ2-1; DNA: TGTGCCAGTAAGGGTGACTGGATTGGCAATGAGCAGTTCTTC; CDR3: CASKGDWIGNEQFF
size: -; D: -; length: 14; V: TRBV9; J: TRBJ2-2; DNA: TGTGCCAGCAGCTTCAGGGGAGGCACCGGGGAGCTGTTTTTT; CDR3: CASSFRGGTGELFF
size: once; D: -; length: 16; V: TRBV19; J: TRBJ1-5; DNA: TGTGCCAGTAGTCCCCGACTGGTGGGCAGCAATCAGCCCCAGCATTTT; CDR3: CASSPRLVGSNQPQHF
size: -; D: -; length: 14; V: TRBV5-8; J: TRBJ2-7; DNA: TGTGCCAGCAGCCCCGCGGAGGTCCTTTGGGAGCAGTACTTC; CDR3: CASSPAEVLWEQYF
size: -; D: TRBD1; length: 16; V: TRBV19; J: TRBJ1-2; DNA: TGTGCCAGTAGTATAGCCGGGACAGGCCTTAACTATGGCTACACCTTC; CDR3: CASSIAGTGLNYGYTF
size: once; D: TRBD1; length: 13; V: TRBV30; J: TRBJ2-2; DNA: TGTGCCTGGAGCCGACAGGGAACCGGGGAGCTGTTTTTT; CDR3: CAWSRQGTGELFF
size: -; D: -; length: 15; V: TRBV12-5; J: TRBJ1-1; DNA: TGTGCTAGTGGTTTGTCACCGACGCGGGACACTGAAGCTTTCTTT; CDR3: CASGLSPTRDTEAFF
size: -; D: -; length: 13; V: TRBV29-1; J: TRBJ1-2; DNA: TGCAGCGTTGCAGGGACAAATAACTATGGCTACACCTTC; CDR3: CSVAGTNNYGYTF
size: -; D: -; length: 15; V: TRBV7-9; J: TRBJ2-1; DNA: TGTGCCAGCAGCCCGTACCGACTGAACAGGATTGAGCAGTTCTTC; CDR3: CASSPYRLNRIEQFF
size: -; D: TRBD1; length: 13; V: TRBV6-1; J: TRBJ1-2; DNA: TGTGCCACTGCCCCGGGACAGATTTATGGCTACACCTTC; CDR3: CATAPGQIYGYTF
size: few; D: -; length: 16; V: TRBV7-6; J: TRBJ2-2; DNA: TGTGCCAGCAGCTTAGTGGAGGACAGTCGGACCGGGGAGCTGTTTTTT; CDR3: CASSLVEDSRTGELFF
size: -; D: TRBD1; length: 13; V: TRBV6-4; J: TRBJ1-1; DNA: TGTGCCAGCAGCCAAGGGACAGCCGGAGAAGCTTTCTTT; CDR3: CASSQGTAGEAFF
size: -; D: TRBD1; length: 15; V: TRBV6-6; J: TRBJ1-4; DNA: TGTGCCAGCAGTTACGGGGACAGGGGCCTTGAAAAACTGTTTTTT; CDR3: CASSYGDRGLEKLFF
size: -; D: TRBD2; length: 16; V: TRBV13; J: TRBJ2-3; DNA: TGTGCCAGCAGCTTAGCGCGGGGGGGGGTATCAGATACGCAGTATTTT; CDR3: CASSLARGGVSDTQYF
size: few; D: -; length: 16; V: TRBV5-6; J: TRBJ1-2; DNA: TGTGCCAGCAGCCTTTGGCCGCCAGACTATAACTATGGCTACACCTTC; CDR3: CASSLWPPDYNYGYTF
size: -; D: -; length: 16; V: TRBV7-9; J: TRBJ2-3; DNA: TGTGCCAGCAGCTTATGGGGGGAATCTAGCACAGATACGCAGTATTTT; CDR3: CASSLWGESSTDTQYF
size: -; D: TRBD2; length: 17; V: TRBV19; J: TRBJ2-1; DNA: TGTGCCAGTAGTATTCGGGTAGCGGGGGGCCCTCGGAATGAGCAGTTCTTC; CDR3: CASSIRVAGGPRNEQFF
size: few; D: TRBD2; length: 14; V: TRBV7-9; J: TRBJ2-3; DNA: TGTGCCAGCAGCCTAGCGGAGGCGGCAGATACGCAGTATTTT; CDR3: CASSLAEAADTQYF
size: once; D: TRBD1; length: 14; V: TRBV9; J: TRBJ1-2; DNA: TGTGCCAGCAGCGTCACAGGGGAGAGCTATGGCTACACCTTC; CDR3: CASSVTGESYGYTF
size: -; D: -; length: 15; V: TRBV21-1; J: TRBJ1-2; DNA: TGTGCCAGCAGCAAAGATCGGGGGCGCGACTATGGCTACACCTTC; CDR3: CASSKDRGRDYGYTF
size: -; D: -; length: 13; V: TRBV7-6; J: TRBJ1-4; DNA: TGTGCCAGCAGCAAAGAGGGAGTTGAAAAACTGTTTTTT; CDR3: CASSKEGVEKLFF
size: few; D: -; length: 14; V: TRBV27; J: TRBJ1-6; DNA: TGTGCCAGCAGTTCGTCAGGGAATACCACACCCCTCCACTTT; CDR3: CASSSSGNTTPLHF
size: -; D: -; length: 16; V: TRBV15; J: TRBJ2-4; DNA: TGTGCCACCAGCAGAGTAAGAGGAGTAGCCAAAAACATTCAGTACTTC; CDR3: CATSRVRGVAKNIQYF
size: -; D: -; length: 14; V: TRBV5-4; J: TRBJ1-1; DNA: TGTGCCAGCAGCCCCCGGGGGGGGAGCACTGAAGCTTTCTTT; CDR3: CASSPRGGSTEAFF
size: -; D: TRBD1; length: 15; V: TRBV19; J: TRBJ1-1; DNA: TGTGCCAGTAGTATAGGGGGGACAGTCCGGTTAGAAGCTTTCTTT; CDR3: CASSIGGTVRLEAFF
size: -; D: TRBD1; length: 14; V: TRBV5-1; J: TRBJ1-1; DNA: TGCGCCAGCAGCCCGGGACAGGGGAACACTGAAGCTTTCTTT; CDR3: CASSPGQGNTEAFF
size: -; D: TRBD1; length: 14; V: TRBV7-6; J: TRBJ1-2; DNA: TGTGCCAGTACCCGGGACAGGGAGCACTATGGCTACACCTTC; CDR3: CASTRDREHYGYTF
size: -; D: -; length: 12; V: TRBV2; J: TRBJ2-5; DNA: TGTGCCAGCAGTGACCTCCAAGAGACCCAGTACTTC; CDR3: CASSDLQETQYF
size: -; D: -; length: 14; V: TRBV27; J: TRBJ1-2; DNA: TGTGCCAGCAGTTTGGGGGGCGCAGGCTATGGCTACACCTTC; CDR3: CASSLGGAGYGYTF
size: once; D: -; length: 18; V: TRBV4-1; J: TRBJ2-5; DNA: TGCGCCAGCAGCCAAGATTGGGACCAGGGGGGGGCCGGGGAGACCCAGTACTTC; CDR3: CASSQDWDQGGAGETQYF
size: few; D: -; length: 12; V: TRBV4-1; J: TRBJ1-2; DNA: TGCGCCAGCAGCGGGAGGTCGTATGGCTACACCTTC; CDR3: CASSGRSYGYTF
size: -; D: -; length: 14; V: TRBV2; J: TRBJ1-4; DNA: TGTGCCAGCAGTGAGGTGTCCTCGGAGGAAAAACTGTTTTTT; CDR3: CASSEVSSEEKLFF
size: -; D: TRBD2; length: 15; V: TRBV6-5; J: TRBJ2-5; DNA: TGTGCCAGCAGTTACTCCCCGGGGGGCCAAGAGACCCAGTACTTC; CDR3: CASSYSPGGQETQYF
size: -; D: TRBD2; length: 12; V: TRBV6-1; J: TRBJ2-7; DNA: TGTGTAAGCGGGGCAGACTCCTACGAGCAGTACTTC; CDR3: CVSGADSYEQYF
size: -; D: TRBD2; length: 14; V: TRBV4-1; J: TRBJ2-7; DNA: TGCGCCAGCAGCCTCGGGGAGGGACCCTACGAGCAGTACTTC; CDR3: CASSLGEGPYEQYF
size: medium-sized; D: TRBD1; length: 15; V: TRBV4-1; J: TRBJ1-5; DNA: TGCGCCAGCAGCCTCTCAGGACAGGGCGGTCAGCCCCAGCATTTT; CDR3: CASSLSGQGGQPQHF
size: few; D: TRBD1; length: 16; V: TRBV27; J: TRBJ1-6; DNA: TGTGCCAGCAGTCCGGACAGGCCTAACCTTAATTCACCCCTCCACTTT; CDR3: CASSPDRPNLNSPLHF
size: -; D: TRBD1; length: 14; V: TRBV6-1; J: TRBJ2-3; DNA: TGTGCCATGGTGAAAGACAGGGTGGTGGATACGCAGTATTTT; CDR3: CAMVKDRVVDTQYF
size: -; D: -; length: 16; V: TRBV10-3; J: TRBJ1-1; DNA: TGTGCCATCAGCCTTTGGGGTGACGCCTTGAACACTGAAGCTTTCTTT; CDR3: CAISLWGDALNTEAFF
size: -; D: -; length: 13; V: TRBV4-1; J: TRBJ1-1; DNA: TGCGCCAGCAGCCAGCAGGGGTTCACTGAAGCTTTCTTT; CDR3: CASSQQGFTEAFF